These 8 T cell receptor beta chains came from one sample sequenced in a study of PD-1 blockade in classical Hodgkin lymphoma. Data came from immunoSEQ multiplex PCR; TCRdb stores just in-frame clones and leaves some out. The sample gives 20,000 or so clones, 75% to 85% of which show up once; approximately 20% is in the top ten. Time point denoted: cycle 4 day 1 (C4D1), after 6 weeks of nivolumab. Each and every patient relapsed after autologous stem cell transplantation, and patients got differing brentuximab vedotin exposure. The input for sequencing was peripheral blood mononuclear cells (PBMCs), taken before the fourth cycle of nivolumab. The receptors were sampled from a human donor with classical Hodgkin lymphoma.

This chain links TRBV7-9 with TRBJ1-5; D call uncertain. Germline V CDR1 and CDR2: SEHNR, FQNEAQ (reference sequence). Trimming left V 5 bases short and J 3 bases short, with 14 bases between. The CDR3 spans 15 residues. CDR3 in amino acids: CASSPGGLDNQPQHF. The CDR3 DNA sequence: TGTGCCAGCAGCCCTGGCGGGTTGGACAATCAGCCCCAGCATTTT.

Here the CDR3 reads CASSAGTGDNQPQHF. The DNA of the CDR3 is TGTGCCAGCAGCGCCGGGACAGGGGACAATCAGCCCCAGCATTTT. This chain links TRBV6-4 with TRBJ1-5; 10 bases align to TRBD1. CDR1 and CDR2 from the germline V gene are MRHNA and SNTAGT. V shed 6 bases, J shed 3 bases, and the junction held 5 bases outside the gene matches. The CDR3 contains 15 residues.

This chain uses TRBV10-1 with TRBJ1-1; D is unclear. CDR1 is WNHNN and CDR2 is SYGVQD in the germline V gene (reference sequence). V lost 3 bases to trimming and J lost 2 bases, with 4 bases between them. There are 12 residues in the CDR3. CDR3 amino acids: CASSDDNTEAFF. Here the CDR3 DNA reads TGCGCCAGCAGTGATGACAACACTGAAGCTTTCTTT.

The chain joins TRBV5-6 to TRBJ1-3; 7 bases fit TRBD1. The V segment lost 4 bases and the J segment 0 bases; nucleotides outside the gene matches: 7. The CDR3 loop spans 16 amino acids. Per germline, CDR1 SGHDT and CDR2 YYEEEE. DNA for the CDR3: TGTGCCAGCAGCACAACAGGGGTCAGCTCTGGAAACACCATATATTTT. As protein: CASSTTGVSSGNTIYF.

The chain recombines TRBV11-2 with TRBJ2-5; maybe TRBD1 (6 bases). The CDR3 has 16 amino acids. Germline CDR1 reads SGHAT; CDR2 reads FQNNGV. The V and J ends lost 0 bases and 5 bases respectively, with 16 bases between them. CDR3 sequence reads: CASSLDLTGVGETQYF. The CDR3 bases are TGTGCCAGCAGCTTAGATCTGACAGGTGTGGGGGAGACCCAGTACTTC. Complete variable domain (other parts from reference TRBV11-2 and TRBJ2-5): EAGVAQSPRYKIIEKRQSVAFWCNPISGHATLYWYQQILGQGPKLLIQFQNNGVVDDSQLPKDRFSAERLKGVDSTLKIQPAKLEDSAVYLCASSLDLTGVGETQYFGPGTRLLVL.

The chain carries TRBV14 and TRBJ2-4; D remains ambiguous. Germline V gene sequence: CDR1 SGHDN, CDR2 FVKESK. The CDR3 is made up of 21 amino acids. V was clipped by 0 bases and J by 1 base, with 25 bases between them. CDR3 loop: CASSQEVVLGSPSMAKNIQYF. In DNA form, the CDR3 reads TGTGCCAGCAGCCAAGAGGTAGTTCTTGGTTCCCCCTCAATGGCCAAAAACATTCAGTACTTC.

This sequence joins TRBV5-4 and TRBJ1-1; 7 positions match TRBD1. The CDR3 loop spans 15 amino acids. The germline gives CDR1 SGHNT, CDR2 YYREEE (reference sequence). J gave up 2 bases and V 5 bases, and 9 bases lay outside the gene matches. This chain's CDR3 is CASRPQGRSNTEAFF. The CDR3 DNA follows: TGTGCCAGCAGGCCACAGGGGAGAAGTAACACTGAAGCTTTCTTT.

The chain carries TRBV4-3 and TRBJ2-7, with 7 bases matching TRBD1. Germline values: CDR1 LGHNA, CDR2 YSLEER. V was pared by 4 bases and J by 2 bases, with 2 bases of the junction left unmatched. This CDR3 region has 13 residues. The CDR3 DNA is TGCGCCAGCAGCCGAGGGGGCACCTACGAGCAGTACTTC. Translation gives CASSRGGTYEQYF.